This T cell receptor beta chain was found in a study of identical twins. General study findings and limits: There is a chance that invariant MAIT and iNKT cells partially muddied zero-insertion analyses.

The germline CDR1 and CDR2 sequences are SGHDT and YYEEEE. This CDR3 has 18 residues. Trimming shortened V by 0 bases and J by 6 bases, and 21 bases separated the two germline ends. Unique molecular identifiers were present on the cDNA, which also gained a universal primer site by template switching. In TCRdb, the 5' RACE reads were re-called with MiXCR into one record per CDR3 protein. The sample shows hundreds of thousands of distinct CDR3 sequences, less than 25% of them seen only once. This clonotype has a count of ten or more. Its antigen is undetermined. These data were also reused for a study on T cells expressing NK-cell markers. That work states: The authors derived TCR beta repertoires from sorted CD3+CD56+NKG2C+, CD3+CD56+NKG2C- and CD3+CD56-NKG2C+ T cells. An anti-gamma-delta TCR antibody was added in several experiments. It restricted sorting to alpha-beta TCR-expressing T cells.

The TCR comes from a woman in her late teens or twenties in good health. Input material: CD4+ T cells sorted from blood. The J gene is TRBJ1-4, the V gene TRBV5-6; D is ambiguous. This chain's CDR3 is CASSLVVTFGVEDEKLFF. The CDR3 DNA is TGTGCCAGCAGCTTGGTGGTGACTTTTGGGGTAGAGGATGAAAAACTGTTTTTT.